What follows describes a single T cell receptor beta chain. Germline V lookup: CDR1 SGHRS, CDR2 YFSETQ. The CDR3 is made up of 15 amino acids. Trimming took off 5 bases at V and 1 base at J, with 12 bases between the two ends. Symptom resolution, clearance, or two negative PCRs marked the recovered donors of Cohort 3. Original analysis: Reference gene primers were amplified, and this amplification served to estimate nucleated cell counts. The table came from immunoSEQ multiplex PCR; TCRdb's copy has only in-frame clones and leaves some out. V and J calls and clone size follow that table, whereas D and trimming were derived from the DNA. Of approximately 200,000 clones in the sample, 80% to 90% were seen once. This entry belongs to a study of blood T cell repertoires in COVID-19. Study context: Sites in the United States, Italy and Spain provided acute and convalescent COVID-19 samples.

Sequences were obtained from PBMCs or T cells enriched from blood (not recorded which). This TCR was sampled from a man between 40 and 49 years old who had recovered from COVID-19. The gene calls are TRBV5-1 and TRBJ2-2; D is uncertain. The CDR3: CASSEARKNTGELFF. The DNA for the CDR3 is TGCGCCAGCAGTGAGGCCCGAAAGAACACCGGGGAGCTGTTTTTT.